This T cell receptor (beta chain) was sequenced during a study of blood T cell repertoires in COVID-19. The data were produced by immunoSEQ multiplex PCR, yet TCRdb's version contains in-frame clones alone and is incomplete. The table has 130,000 or so clones, about 83% seen once; the top ten hold roughly 3.5%. Trimming removed 6 bases at V and 0 bases at J, with 11 bases between. From germline, CDR1 is SNHLY and CDR2 FYNNEI. CDR3 length: 14 amino acids. The chain couples TRBV2 to TRBJ1-2; no clear D. The sequence was collected from a woman aged 45-59 years with acute COVID-19. Sequenced sample: PBMCs or T cells enriched from blood (not recorded which). In nucleotides, the CDR3 is TGTGCCAGCAGCCCCAGGAGGGCTAACTATGGCTACACCTTC. Its protein product is CASSPRRANYGYTF.